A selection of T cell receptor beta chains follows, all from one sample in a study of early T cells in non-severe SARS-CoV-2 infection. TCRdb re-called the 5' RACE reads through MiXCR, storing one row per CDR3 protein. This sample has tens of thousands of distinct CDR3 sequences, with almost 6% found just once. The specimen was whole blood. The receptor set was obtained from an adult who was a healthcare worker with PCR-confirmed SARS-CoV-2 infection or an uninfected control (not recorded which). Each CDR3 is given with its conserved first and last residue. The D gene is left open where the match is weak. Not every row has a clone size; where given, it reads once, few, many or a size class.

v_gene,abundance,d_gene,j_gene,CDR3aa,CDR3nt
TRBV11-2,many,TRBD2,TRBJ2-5,CASRNLKAGVKETQYF,TGTGCCAGCAGGAATCTTAAGGCGGGGGTGAAAGAGACCCAGTACTTC
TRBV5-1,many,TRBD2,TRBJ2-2,CASSSYSSGSNTGELFF,TGCGCCAGCAGCTCGTACTCTAGCGGTTCAAACACCGGGGAGCTGTTTTTT
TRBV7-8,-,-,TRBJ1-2,CASSPDGRTENYGYTF,TGTGCCAGCAGCCCCGATGGCCGGACAGAAAACTATGGCTACACCTTC
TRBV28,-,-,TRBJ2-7,CASSFGSRERGEQYF,TGTGCCAGCAGTTTCGGGAGCCGGGAAAGGGGCGAGCAGTACTTC
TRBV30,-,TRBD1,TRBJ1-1,CAWRGTGDTEAFF,TGTGCCTGGAGGGGGACAGGGGACACTGAAGCTTTCTTT
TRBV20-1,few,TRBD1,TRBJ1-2,CSAERQGPYGYTF,TGCAGTGCCGAGCGACAGGGTCCCTATGGCTACACCTTC
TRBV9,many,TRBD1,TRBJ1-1,CASSGDRGHTEAFF,TGTGCCAGCAGCGGGGACAGGGGGCACACTGAAGCTTTCTTT
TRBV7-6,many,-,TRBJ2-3,CASSLPSGTDTQYF,TGTGCCAGCAGCTTGCCTAGCGGCACAGATACGCAGTATTTT
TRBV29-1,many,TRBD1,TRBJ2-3,CSVVRGDTQYF,TGCAGCGTCGTCAGGGGGGATACGCAGTATTTT
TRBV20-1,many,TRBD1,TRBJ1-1,CSARVRDRDTEAFF,TGCAGTGCTAGAGTAAGGGACAGGGACACTGAAGCTTTCTTT
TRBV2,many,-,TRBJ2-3,CASSATGGTDTQYF,TGTGCCAGCAGTGCCACGGGGGGCACAGATACGCAGTATTTT
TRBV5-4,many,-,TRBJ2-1,CASSLGPNNEQFF,TGTGCCAGCAGCTTGGGTCCGAACAATGAGCAGTTCTTC
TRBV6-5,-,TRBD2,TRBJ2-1,CASRPASGSSYNEQFF,TGTGCCAGCAGACCTGCTAGCGGGAGCTCCTACAATGAGCAGTTCTTC
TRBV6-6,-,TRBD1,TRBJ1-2,CASSLPDRRSGYTF,TGTGCCAGCAGTCTACCGGACAGGAGGAGTGGCTACACCTTC
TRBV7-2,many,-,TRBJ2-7,CASRGGTYEQYF,TGTGCTTCCAGAGGGGGAACCTACGAGCAGTACTTC
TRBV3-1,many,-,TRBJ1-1,CASSQDGAGKDTEAFF,TGTGCCAGCAGCCAAGATGGCGCAGGCAAAGACACTGAAGCTTTCTTT
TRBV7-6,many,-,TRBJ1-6,CASSIRTVDSPLHF,TGTGCCAGCAGCATCAGAACAGTGGATTCACCCCTCCACTTT
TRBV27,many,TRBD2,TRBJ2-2,CASSPGTSGGATGELFF,TGTGCCAGCAGTCCCGGGACTAGCGGGGGGGCCACCGGGGAGCTGTTTTTT
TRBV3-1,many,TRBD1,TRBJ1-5,CASSQGGQPQQPQHF,TGTGCCAGCAGCCAAGGGGGACAGCCCCAACAGCCCCAGCATTTT
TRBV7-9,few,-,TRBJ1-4,CASSLIPGKEKLFF,TGTGCCAGCAGCTTAATCCCAGGGAAGGAAAAACTGTTTTTT
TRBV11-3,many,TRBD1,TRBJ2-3,CASSLGYRGRPTDTQYF,TGTGCCAGCAGCTTGGGATACAGGGGGCGACCAACAGATACGCAGTATTTT
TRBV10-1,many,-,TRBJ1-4,CASSGPHGKLFF,TGCGCCAGCAGCGGACCGCATGGGAAACTGTTTTTT
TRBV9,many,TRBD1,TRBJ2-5,CASSVEGAATQYF,TGTGCCAGCAGCGTAGAGGGGGCCGCGACCCAGTACTTC
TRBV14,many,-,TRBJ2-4,CASSQVDRNIQYF,TGTGCCAGCAGCCAAGTCGACAGAAACATTCAGTACTTC
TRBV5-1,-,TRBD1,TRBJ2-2,CASSFNGQGAGELFF,TGCGCCAGCAGCTTTAATGGACAGGGCGCCGGGGAGCTGTTTTTT
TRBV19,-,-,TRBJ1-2,CASSTQRDYGYTF,TGTGCCAGTAGCACCCAGCGGGACTATGGCTACACCTTC
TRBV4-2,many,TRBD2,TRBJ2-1,CASSQGSAGVAEQFF,TGTGCCAGCAGCCAAGGGTCGGCGGGGGTGGCTGAGCAGTTCTTC
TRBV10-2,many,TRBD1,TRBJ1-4,CASSGQGREKLFF,TGCGCCAGCAGTGGACAGGGCCGGGAAAAACTGTTTTTT
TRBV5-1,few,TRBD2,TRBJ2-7,CASSLVPSGGAGYEQYF,TGCGCCAGCAGCTTGGTTCCTAGCGGGGGGGCCGGTTACGAGCAGTACTTC
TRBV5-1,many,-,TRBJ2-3,CASSLRAGRTDTQYF,TGCGCCAGCAGCTTAAGAGCGGGTCGCACAGATACGCAGTATTTT
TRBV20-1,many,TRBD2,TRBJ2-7,CSASPRASGIGTYEQYF,TGCAGTGCTAGCCCCAGGGCTAGCGGGATAGGCACCTACGAGCAGTACTTC
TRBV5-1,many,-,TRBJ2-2,CASSLGENTGELFF,TGCGCCAGCAGCTTGGGGGAGAACACCGGGGAGCTGTTTTTT
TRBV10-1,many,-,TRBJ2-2,CASGASNTGELFF,TGCGCCAGCGGGGCATCGAACACCGGGGAGCTGTTTTTT
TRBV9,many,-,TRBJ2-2,CASSLAGVAGELFF,TGTGCCAGCAGTCTAGCAGGGGTTGCCGGGGAGCTGTTTTTT
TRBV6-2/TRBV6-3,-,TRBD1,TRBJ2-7,CASSATGPSYEQYF,TGTGCCAGCAGTGCGACAGGGCCCTCCTACGAGCAGTACTTC
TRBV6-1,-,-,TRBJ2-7,CASRDYEQYF,TGTGCCAGCAGGGACTACGAGCAGTACTTC
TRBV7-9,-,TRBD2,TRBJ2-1,CASSPGLAGVSKRGNEQFF,TGTGCCAGCAGCCCCGGACTAGCGGGAGTCTCCAAGAGAGGTAATGAGCAGTTCTTC
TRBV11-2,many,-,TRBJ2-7,CASSLVAPYEQYF,TGTGCCAGCAGCTTAGTGGCCCCCTACGAGCAGTACTTC
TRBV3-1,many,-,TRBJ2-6,CASSPLLKVGGANVLTF,TGTGCCAGCAGCCCTTTACTCAAGGTTGGTGGGGCCAACGTCCTGACTTTC
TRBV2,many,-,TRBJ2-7,CASTPTGSSYEQYF,TGTGCCAGCACTCCGACGGGGAGCTCCTACGAGCAGTACTTC
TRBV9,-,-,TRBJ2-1,CASSTGTGQFF,TGTGCCAGCTCTACGGGCACGGGGCAGTTCTTC
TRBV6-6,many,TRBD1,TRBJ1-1,CASTDPPGTGVLEAFF,TGTGCCAGCACCGACCCTCCTGGGACAGGAGTCCTTGAAGCTTTCTTT
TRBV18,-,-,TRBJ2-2,CASSRAGLRTGELFF,TGTGCCAGCTCACGGGCAGGGCTGAGAACCGGGGAGCTGTTTTTT
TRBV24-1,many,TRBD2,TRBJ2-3,CATSDDSGPSTDTQYF,TGTGCCACCAGTGATGATAGCGGGCCAAGCACAGATACGCAGTATTTT
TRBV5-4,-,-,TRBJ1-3,CASSLSGSGNTIYF,TGTGCCAGCAGCTTGAGCGGCTCTGGAAACACCATATATTTT
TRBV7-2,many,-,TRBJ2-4,CASSVPSRVGPLAKNIQYF,TGTGCCAGCAGCGTACCGAGCCGGGTTGGACCATTAGCCAAAAACATTCAGTACTTC
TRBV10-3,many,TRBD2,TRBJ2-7,CAISRGDSRGGEQYF,TGTGCCATCAGCCGGGGGGACTCAAGAGGAGGCGAGCAGTACTTC
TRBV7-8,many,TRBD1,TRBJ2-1,CASSHTVGTGYDNEQFF,TGTGCCAGCAGTCACACTGTTGGGACAGGATATGACAATGAGCAGTTCTTC
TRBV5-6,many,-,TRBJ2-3,CASSLVVDTQYF,TGTGCCAGCAGCTTGGTTGTGGATACGCAGTATTTT
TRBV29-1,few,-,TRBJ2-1,CSVENSINEQFF,TGCAGCGTTGAAAACAGTATCAATGAGCAGTTCTTC
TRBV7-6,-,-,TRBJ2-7,CASRGASYEQYF,TGTGCCAGCCGGGGGGCCTCCTACGAGCAGTACTTC
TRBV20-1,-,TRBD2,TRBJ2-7,CSASKAGGRYEQYF,TGCAGTGCTAGTAAAGCGGGGGGGCGTTACGAGCAGTACTTC
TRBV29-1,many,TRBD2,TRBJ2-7,CSVERSGGTSDEQYF,TGCAGCGTTGAACGATCGGGGGGGACGAGTGACGAGCAGTACTTC
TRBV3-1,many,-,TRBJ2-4,CASSQAATGAYIQYF,TGTGCCAGCAGCCAAGCCGCAACGGGAGCCTACATTCAGTACTTC